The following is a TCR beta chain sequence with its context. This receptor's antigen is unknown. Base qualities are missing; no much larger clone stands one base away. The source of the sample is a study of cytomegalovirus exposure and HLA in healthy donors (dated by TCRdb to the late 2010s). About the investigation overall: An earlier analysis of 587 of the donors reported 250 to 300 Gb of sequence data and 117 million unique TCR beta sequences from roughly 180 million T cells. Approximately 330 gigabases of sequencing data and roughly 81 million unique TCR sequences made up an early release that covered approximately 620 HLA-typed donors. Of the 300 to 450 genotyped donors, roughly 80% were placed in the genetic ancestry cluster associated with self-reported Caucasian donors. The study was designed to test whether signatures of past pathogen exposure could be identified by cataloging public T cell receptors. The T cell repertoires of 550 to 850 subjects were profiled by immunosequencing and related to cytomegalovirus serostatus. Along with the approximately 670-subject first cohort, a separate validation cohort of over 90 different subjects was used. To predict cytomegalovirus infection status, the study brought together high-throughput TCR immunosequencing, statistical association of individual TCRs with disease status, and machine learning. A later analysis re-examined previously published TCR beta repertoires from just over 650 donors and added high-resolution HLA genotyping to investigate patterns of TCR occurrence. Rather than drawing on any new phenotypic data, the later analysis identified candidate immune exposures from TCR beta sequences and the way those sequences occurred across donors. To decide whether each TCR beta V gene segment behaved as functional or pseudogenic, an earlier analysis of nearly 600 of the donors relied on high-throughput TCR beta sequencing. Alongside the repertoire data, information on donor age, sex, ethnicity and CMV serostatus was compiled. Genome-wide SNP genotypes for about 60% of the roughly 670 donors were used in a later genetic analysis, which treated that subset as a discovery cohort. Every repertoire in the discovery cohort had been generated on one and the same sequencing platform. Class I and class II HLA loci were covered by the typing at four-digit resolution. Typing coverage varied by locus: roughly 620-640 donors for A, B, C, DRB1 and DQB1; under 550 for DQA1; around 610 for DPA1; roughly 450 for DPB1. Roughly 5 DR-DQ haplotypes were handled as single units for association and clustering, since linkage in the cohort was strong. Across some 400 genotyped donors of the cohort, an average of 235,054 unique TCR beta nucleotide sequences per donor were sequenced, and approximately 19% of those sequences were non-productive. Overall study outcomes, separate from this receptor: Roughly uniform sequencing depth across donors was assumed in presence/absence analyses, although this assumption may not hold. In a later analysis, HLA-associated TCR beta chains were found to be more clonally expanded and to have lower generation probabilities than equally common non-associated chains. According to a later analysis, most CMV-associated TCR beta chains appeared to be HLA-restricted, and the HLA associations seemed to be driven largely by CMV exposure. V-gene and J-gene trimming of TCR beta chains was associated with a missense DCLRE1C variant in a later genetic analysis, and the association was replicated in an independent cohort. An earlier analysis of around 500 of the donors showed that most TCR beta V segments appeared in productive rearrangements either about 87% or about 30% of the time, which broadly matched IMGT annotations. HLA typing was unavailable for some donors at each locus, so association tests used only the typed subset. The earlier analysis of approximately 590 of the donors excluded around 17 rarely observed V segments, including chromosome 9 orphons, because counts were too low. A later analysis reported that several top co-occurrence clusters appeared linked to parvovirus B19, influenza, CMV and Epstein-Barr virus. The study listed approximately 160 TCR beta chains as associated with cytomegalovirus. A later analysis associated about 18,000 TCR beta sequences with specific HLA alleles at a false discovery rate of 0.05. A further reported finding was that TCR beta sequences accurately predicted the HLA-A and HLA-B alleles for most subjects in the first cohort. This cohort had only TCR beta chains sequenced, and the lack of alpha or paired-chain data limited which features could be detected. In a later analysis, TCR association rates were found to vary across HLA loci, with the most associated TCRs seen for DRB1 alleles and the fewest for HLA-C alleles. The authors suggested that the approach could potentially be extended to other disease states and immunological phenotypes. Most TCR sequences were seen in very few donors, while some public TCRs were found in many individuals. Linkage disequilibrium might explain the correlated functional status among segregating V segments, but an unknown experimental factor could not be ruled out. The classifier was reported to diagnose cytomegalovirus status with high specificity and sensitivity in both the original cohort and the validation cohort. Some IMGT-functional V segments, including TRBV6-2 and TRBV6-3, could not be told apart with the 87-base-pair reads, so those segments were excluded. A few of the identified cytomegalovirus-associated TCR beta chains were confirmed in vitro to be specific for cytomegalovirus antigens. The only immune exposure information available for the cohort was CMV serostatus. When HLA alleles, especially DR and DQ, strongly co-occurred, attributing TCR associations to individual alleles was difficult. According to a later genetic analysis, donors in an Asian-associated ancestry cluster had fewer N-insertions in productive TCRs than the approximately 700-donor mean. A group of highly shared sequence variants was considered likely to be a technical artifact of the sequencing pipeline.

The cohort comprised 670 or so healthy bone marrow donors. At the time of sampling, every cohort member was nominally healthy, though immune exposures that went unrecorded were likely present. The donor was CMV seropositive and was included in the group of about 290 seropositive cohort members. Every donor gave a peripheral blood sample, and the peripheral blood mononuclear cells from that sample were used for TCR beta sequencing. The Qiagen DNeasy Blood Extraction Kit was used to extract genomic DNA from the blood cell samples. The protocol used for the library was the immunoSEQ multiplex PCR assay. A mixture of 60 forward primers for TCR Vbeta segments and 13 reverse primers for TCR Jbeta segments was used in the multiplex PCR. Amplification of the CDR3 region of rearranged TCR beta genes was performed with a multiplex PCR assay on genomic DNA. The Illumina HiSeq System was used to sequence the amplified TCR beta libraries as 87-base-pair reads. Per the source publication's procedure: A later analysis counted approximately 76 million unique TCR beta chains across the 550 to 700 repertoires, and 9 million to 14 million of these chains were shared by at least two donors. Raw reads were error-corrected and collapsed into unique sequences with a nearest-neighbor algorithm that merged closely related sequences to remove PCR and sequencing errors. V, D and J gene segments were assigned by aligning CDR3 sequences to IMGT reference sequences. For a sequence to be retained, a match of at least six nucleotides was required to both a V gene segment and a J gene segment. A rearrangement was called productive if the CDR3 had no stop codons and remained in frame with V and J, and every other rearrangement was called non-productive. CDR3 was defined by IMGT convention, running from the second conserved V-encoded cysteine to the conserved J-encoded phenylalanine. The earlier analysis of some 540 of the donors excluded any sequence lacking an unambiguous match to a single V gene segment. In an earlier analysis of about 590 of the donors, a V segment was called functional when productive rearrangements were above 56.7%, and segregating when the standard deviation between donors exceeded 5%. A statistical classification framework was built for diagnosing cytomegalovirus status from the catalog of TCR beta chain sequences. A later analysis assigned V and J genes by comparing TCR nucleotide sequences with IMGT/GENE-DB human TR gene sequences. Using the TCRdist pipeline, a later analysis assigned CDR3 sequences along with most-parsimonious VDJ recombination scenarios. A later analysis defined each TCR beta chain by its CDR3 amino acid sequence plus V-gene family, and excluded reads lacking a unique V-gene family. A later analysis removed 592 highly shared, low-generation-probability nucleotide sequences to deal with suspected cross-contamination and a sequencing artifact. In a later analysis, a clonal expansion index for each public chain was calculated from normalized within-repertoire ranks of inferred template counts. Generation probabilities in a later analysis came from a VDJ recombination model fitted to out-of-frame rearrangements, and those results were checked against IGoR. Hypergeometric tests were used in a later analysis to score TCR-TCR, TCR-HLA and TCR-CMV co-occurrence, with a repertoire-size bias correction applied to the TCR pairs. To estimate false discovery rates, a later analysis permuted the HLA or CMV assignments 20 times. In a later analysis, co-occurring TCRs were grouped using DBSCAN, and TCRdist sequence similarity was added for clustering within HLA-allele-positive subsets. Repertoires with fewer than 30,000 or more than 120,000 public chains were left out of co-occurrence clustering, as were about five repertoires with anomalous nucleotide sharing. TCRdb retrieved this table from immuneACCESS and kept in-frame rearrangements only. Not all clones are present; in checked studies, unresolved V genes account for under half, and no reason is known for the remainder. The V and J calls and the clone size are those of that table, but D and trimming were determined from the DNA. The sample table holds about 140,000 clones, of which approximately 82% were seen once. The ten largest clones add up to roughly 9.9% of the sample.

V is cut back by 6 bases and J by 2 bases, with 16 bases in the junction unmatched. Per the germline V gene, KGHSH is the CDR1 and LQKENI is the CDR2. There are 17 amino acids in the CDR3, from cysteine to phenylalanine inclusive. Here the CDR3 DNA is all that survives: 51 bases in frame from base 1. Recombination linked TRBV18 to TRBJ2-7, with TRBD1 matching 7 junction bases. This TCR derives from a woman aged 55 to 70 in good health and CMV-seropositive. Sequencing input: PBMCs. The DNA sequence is TGTGCCAGCTCCCACGAAGGGACAGTAGATTTAGCCTACGAGCAGTACTTC. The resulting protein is CASSHEGTVDLAYEQYF.